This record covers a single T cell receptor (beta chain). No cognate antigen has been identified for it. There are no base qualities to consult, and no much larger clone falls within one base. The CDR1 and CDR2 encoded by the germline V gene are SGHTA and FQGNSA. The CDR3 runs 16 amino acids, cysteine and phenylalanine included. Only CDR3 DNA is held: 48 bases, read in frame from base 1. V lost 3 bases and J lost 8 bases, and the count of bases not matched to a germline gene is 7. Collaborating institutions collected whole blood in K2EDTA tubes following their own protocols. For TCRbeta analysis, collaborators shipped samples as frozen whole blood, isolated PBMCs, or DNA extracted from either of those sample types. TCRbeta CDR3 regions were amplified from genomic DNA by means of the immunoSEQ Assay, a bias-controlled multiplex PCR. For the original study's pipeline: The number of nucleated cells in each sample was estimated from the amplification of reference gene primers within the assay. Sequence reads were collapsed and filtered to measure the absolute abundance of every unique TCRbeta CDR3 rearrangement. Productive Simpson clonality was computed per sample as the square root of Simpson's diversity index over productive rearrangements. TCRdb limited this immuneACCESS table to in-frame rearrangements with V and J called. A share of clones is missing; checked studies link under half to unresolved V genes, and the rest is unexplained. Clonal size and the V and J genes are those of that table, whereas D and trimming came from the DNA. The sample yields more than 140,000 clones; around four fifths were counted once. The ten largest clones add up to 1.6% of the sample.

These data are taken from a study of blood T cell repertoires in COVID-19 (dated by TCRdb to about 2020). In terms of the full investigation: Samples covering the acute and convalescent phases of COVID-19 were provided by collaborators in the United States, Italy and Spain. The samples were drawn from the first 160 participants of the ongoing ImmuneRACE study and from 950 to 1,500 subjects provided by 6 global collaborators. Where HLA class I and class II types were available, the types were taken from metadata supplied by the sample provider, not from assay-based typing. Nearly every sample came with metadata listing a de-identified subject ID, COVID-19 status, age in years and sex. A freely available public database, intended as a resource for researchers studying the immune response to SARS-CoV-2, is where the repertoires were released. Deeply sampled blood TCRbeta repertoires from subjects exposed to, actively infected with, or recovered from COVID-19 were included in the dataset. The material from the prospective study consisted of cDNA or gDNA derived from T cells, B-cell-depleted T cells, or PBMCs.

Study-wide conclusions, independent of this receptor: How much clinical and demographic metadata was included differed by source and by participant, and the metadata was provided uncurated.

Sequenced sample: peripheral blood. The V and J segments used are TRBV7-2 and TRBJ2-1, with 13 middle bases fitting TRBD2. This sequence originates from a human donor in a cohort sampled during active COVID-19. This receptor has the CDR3 CASSFKLAGGPYEQFF. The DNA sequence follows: TGTGCCAGCAGCTTCAAACTAGCGGGAGGGCCGTATGAGCAGTTCTTC.